This T cell receptor (beta chain) came from a study of blood T cell repertoires in COVID-19. The CDR3 extends over 15 amino acids. V was cut by 0 bases and J by 4 bases, with 9 bases left in between. Germline V gene sequence: CDR1 PRHDT, CDR2 FYEKMQ (reference sequence). Ages ranged from roughly 18 to 95 years, with residence in 24 US areas. How the authors handled the data: Amplification of reference gene primers was used by the study to estimate nucleated cell counts. Clones were sequenced by immunoSEQ multiplex PCR, and TCRdb holds only the in-frame ones, with some missing. The V and J calls and the clone size are those of that table, but D and trimming were determined from the DNA. The sample lists approximately 140,000 clones; approximately 81% were seen once.

The source is a man aged 35 to 55 with acute COVID-19. The chain couples TRBV13 to TRBJ1-4, with D hard to call. The specimen was PBMCs or T cells enriched from blood (not recorded which). DNA of the CDR3: TGTGCCAGCAGCTTAGGGGGCGTTAATAATGAAAAACTGTTTTTT. It is translated as CASSLGGVNNEKLFF.